This T cell receptor beta chain came from a study of T-cell memory formation after mild COVID-19. Findings and caveats of the study: Mostly located in CM and EM were contracting CD4+ clones, with contracting CD8+ clones located in EMRA.

The CDR3 totals 15 residues. The V and J ends lost 4 bases and 4 bases, in that order; junction bases with no gene match: 3. Germline assignment: CDR1 LGHDT and CDR2 YNNKEL (reference sequence). Each CDR3 protein is one row after TCRdb ran MiXCR on the 5' RACE reads. Of a few hundred thousand distinct CDR3 sequences in the sample, roughly 15% are singletons; the top ten hold about a fifth. Notes on this clonotype: Its antigen is unknown.

V gene TRBV3-1 combines with J gene TRBJ2-5; TRBD2 matches at 13 bases. This TCR was recovered from a man aged 18 to 29 who had mild COVID-19 (a few samples of this study predate the infection). Cell type and time point are not known. The sample consisted of PBMCs or a T cell subset sorted from them (not recorded which). CDR3 sequence reads: CASSLRTSGGETQYF. The CDR3 DNA reads as TGTGCCAGCAGCCTCCGGACTAGCGGGGGAGAGACCCAGTACTTC.